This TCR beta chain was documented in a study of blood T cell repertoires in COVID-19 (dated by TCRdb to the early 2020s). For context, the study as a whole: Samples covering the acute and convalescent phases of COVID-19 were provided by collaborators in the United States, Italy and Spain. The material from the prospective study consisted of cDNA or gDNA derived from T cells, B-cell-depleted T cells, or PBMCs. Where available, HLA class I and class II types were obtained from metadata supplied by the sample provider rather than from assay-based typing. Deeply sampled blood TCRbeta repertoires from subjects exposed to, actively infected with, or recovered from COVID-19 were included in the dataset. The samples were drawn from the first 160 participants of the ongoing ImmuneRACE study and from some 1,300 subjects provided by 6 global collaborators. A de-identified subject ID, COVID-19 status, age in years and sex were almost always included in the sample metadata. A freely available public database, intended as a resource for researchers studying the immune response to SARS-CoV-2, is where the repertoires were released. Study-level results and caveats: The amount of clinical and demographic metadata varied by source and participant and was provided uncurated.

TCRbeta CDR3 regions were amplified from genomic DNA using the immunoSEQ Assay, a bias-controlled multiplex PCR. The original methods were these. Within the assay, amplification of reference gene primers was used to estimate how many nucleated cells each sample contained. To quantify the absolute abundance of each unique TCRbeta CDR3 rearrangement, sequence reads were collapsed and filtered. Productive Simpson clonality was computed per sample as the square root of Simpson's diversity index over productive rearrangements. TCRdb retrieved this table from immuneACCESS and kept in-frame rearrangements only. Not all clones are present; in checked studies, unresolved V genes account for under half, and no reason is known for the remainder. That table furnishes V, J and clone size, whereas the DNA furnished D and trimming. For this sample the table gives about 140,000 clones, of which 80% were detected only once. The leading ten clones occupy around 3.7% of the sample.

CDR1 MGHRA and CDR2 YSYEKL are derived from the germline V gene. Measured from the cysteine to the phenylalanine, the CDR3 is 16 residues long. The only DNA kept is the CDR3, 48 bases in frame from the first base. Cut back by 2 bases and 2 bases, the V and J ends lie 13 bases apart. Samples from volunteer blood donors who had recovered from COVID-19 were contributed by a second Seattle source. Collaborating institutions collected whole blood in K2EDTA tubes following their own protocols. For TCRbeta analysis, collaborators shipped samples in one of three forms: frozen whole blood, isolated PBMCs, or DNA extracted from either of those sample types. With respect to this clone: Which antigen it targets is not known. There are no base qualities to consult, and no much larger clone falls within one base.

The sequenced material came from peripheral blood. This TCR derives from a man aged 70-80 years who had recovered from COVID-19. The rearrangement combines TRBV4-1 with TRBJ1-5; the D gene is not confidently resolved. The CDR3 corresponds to CASSQTSNGGNQPQHF. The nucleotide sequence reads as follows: TGCGCCAGCAGCCAAACCAGTAACGGGGGCAATCAGCCCCAGCATTTT.